Below, 8 T cell receptor beta chains from the same sample are listed, as sequenced in a study of long-term antiretroviral therapy in people with HIV. The libraries were made with immunoSEQ v3.0 at survey level. Method: immunoSEQ multiplex PCR; TCRdb's copy keeps in-frame clones and lacks some. There are tens of thousands of clones in the sample; 80% to 85% occur only once, and over 13% lies in the top ten. Material: unsorted PBMCs, obtained approximately 4.5 years after starting antiretroviral therapy. These receptors were taken from a man aged 25-45 years with HIV.

The chain is built from TRBV30 and TRBJ1-1; D not resolved. The V gene's germline CDR1 is GTSNPN and CDR2 SVGIG (reference sequence). The germline V and J ends were trimmed by 2 bases and 2 bases, with 12 bases remaining between them. This CDR3 comprises 14 residues. This CDR3 reads CAWSRPDINTEAFF. In DNA, the CDR3 is TGTGCCTGGAGTAGGCCAGATATAAACACTGAAGCTTTCTTT.

This clone was seen more than once but under ten times. In the same sample, other DNA sequences code for this CDR3. The CDR3 coding sequence is TGTGCCAGCAGCTGGGGCGACAGAAACACCATATATTTT. Amino acid sequence: CASSWGDRNTIYF. J is TRBJ1-3 and V is TRBV7-9, with D maybe TRBD1 (5 bases). Trimming stripped 4 bases from V and 5 bases from J, with 9 bases between. Germline V CDR1 and CDR2: SEHNR, FQNEAQ (reference sequence). CDR3 size: 13 residues.

The J gene is TRBJ2-3, the V gene TRBV6-1; 10 positions match TRBD2. Germline V gene lookup returns CDR1 MNHNS and CDR2 SASEGT. This CDR3 comprises 17 residues. J gave up 0 bases and V 0 bases, and 3 bases lay outside the gene matches. The CDR3 nucleotides read TGTGCCAGCAGTGAAGCATCAGCGGGAGGGAGCACAGATACGCAGTATTTT. Translating it yields CASSEASAGGSTDTQYF.

The V gene is TRBV2, the J gene TRBJ2-1, with D maybe TRBD2 (6 bases). The germline V gene has CDR1 SNHLY and CDR2 FYNNEI. The V and J ends lost 2 bases and 10 bases respectively, with 12 bases between them. CDR3 length equals 13 residues. CDR3 DNA: TGTGCCAGCAGTGAAAGCGGAGGGGAAGAGCAGTTCTTC. Its protein is CASSESGGEEQFF. Based on the CDR3 plus reference TRBV2 and TRBJ2-1, the full variable domain is EPEVTQTPSHQVTQMGQEVILRCVPISNHLYFYWYRQILGQKVEFLVSFYNNEISEKSEIFDDQFSVERPDGSNFTLKIRSTKLEDSAMYFCASSESGGEEQFFGPGTRLTVL.

The genes are TRBV5-6 and TRBJ1-3; D remains unclear. Trimming stripped 3 bases from V and 7 bases from J, with 5 bases between. In germline, CDR1 is SGHDT, CDR2 YYEEEE. The CDR3 spans 11 residues. This CDR3 is CASSYGNTIYF. CDR3 sequence (DNA): TGTGCCAGCAGCTATGGGAACACCATATATTTT. The full variable domain, its missing parts supplied by reference TRBV5-6 and TRBJ1-3, is DAGVTQSPTHLIKTRGQQVTLRCSPKSGHDTVSWYQQALGQGPQFIFQYYEEEERQRGNFPDRFSGHQFPNYSSELNVNALLLGDSALYLCASSYGNTIYFGEGSWLTVV.

The chain couples TRBV30 to TRBJ1-3, with TRBD1 as a possible D gene (5 bases). Trimming removed 2 bases from V and 4 bases from J, with 12 bases in between. This CDR3 has 14 amino acids. Looked up from germline, CDR1 is GTSNPN and CDR2 is SVGIG (reference sequence). DNA of the CDR3: TGTGCCTGGAGTCGGGGCCACGCAGGAAACACCATATATTTT. Translated, it gives CAWSRGHAGNTIYF. Full variable domain (rest looked up from reference TRBV30 and TRBJ1-3): SQTIHQWPATLVQPVGSPLSLECTVEGTSNPNLYWYRQAAGRGLQLLFYSVGIGQISSEVPQNLSASRPQDRQFILSSKKLLLSDSGFYLCAWSRGHAGNTIYFGEGSWLTVV.

The rearrangement uses TRBV5-1 and TRBJ2-3; D is unclear. The length of the CDR3 is 14 residues. Trimming left V 1 base short and J 5 bases short, with 11 bases between. Per the germline V gene, CDR1 is SGHRS and CDR2 is YFSETQ. The CDR3, as DNA: TGCGCCAGCAGCTTGCCTCTCCCCGGAGATACGCAGTATTTT. Amino acid sequence: CASSLPLPGDTQYF.

The chain has TRBV25-1 and TRBJ2-7; 7 bases line up with TRBD1. The CDR3 loop spans 15 amino acids. The V gene's germline CDR1 is MGHDK and CDR2 SYGVNS. V lost 4 bases, J lost 4 bases, and 10 bases stayed unmatched. CDR3 coding DNA: TGTGCCAGCAGTGTGAGCCGGGACAGTCATTACGAGCAGTACTTC. Its translation is CASSVSRDSHYEQYF.